This entry features one T cell receptor (beta chain) sequence. Its antigen remains unidentified. These data come from a study of T cell responses to AZD1222 COVID-19 vaccine. Study-level findings and limits: Only a handful of AZD1222 recipients tested seropositive at baseline. Among spike-specific TCRs, nearly half reportedly target unmutated variant regions.

Some clones are missing from TCRdb's copy, which holds only in-frame ones; the method was immunoSEQ multiplex PCR. The sample holds 150,000 or so clones, 90% seen once. The CDR3 has 11 residues. Germline V gene lookup returns CDR1 MGHRA and CDR2 YSYEKL. Trimming pared 8 bases from V and 2 bases from J, leaving 6 bases between. This TCR was sampled from an adult in good health. The rearrangement links TRBV4-1 to TRBJ1-1; D gene ambiguous. The sample here was peripheral blood, taken on day 0 of AZD1222 vaccination. CDR3 protein: CASGFNTEAFF. DNA for the CDR3: TGCGCCAGCGGCTTTAACACTGAAGCTTTCTTT.